Following are 9 T cell receptor beta chains from one sample sequenced in a study of radiotherapy plus CTLA-4 blockade in lung cancer. Using immunoSEQ multiplex PCR, the repertoire was profiled, and TCRdb retains in-frame clones only, with some absent. This repertoire shows more than 55,000 clones, almost 85% found once; its top ten account for over 6%. The sample consisted of peripheral blood, taken from a patient treated with radiotherapy plus ipilimumab. These receptors originate from a human donor with non-small cell lung cancer whose response to radiotherapy plus ipilimumab could not be evaluated.

This clone was observed a handful of times. The gene calls are TRBV30 and TRBJ1-4; D unresolved. V was pared by 8 bases and J by 5 bases, with 18 bases between. The germline V gene has CDR1 GTSNPN and CDR2 SVGIG (reference sequence). The CDR3 loop spans 14 amino acids. The CDR3 spells CAHPGGSGNEKLFF. CDR3 nucleotide sequence: TGTGCCCATCCCGGAGGGAGCGGGAATGAAAAACTGTTTTTT.

The chain has TRBV2 and TRBJ2-3; 12 bases agree with TRBD2. CDR1 and CDR2 from the germline V gene are SNHLY and FYNNEI. After removal of 4 bases from V and 5 bases from J, the junction contained 13 bases not matched to a gene. CDR3 length: 18 residues. CDR3 sequence reads: CASSGRSSGGARVDTQYF. DNA of the CDR3: TGTGCCAGCAGTGGACGGTCTAGCGGGGGGGCCAGGGTAGATACGCAGTATTTT.

This clone has just one count. V gene TRBV5-1 combines with J gene TRBJ2-3, with 10 bases lining up with TRBD2. CDR3 length: 17 residues. V shed 4 bases and J 0 bases; nucleotides not matched to a gene: 8. CDR1 SGHRS and CDR2 YFSETQ come from the germline V gene. The chain's CDR3 is CASSPNSGRFSTDTQYF. The CDR3 DNA reads TGCGCCAGCAGCCCTAATAGCGGGAGGTTTAGCACAGATACGCAGTATTTT.

The chain uses TRBV7-8 and TRBJ1-1, with D unclear. V dropped 5 bases and J dropped 1 base, with 11 bases sitting between them. Germline CDR1 is SGHVS and CDR2 is FQNEAQ. The CDR3 sequence is 14 residues long. The CDR3 coding sequence is TGTGCCAGCAGCCTACAGAATTCGAACACTGAAGCTTTCTTT. It translates to CASSLQNSNTEAFF. Combining the CDR3 with reference TRBV7-8 and TRBJ1-1 gives the whole variable domain GAGVSQSPRYKVAKRGQDVALRCDPISGHVSLFWYQQALGQGPEFLTYFQNEAQLDKSGLPSDRFFAERPEGSVSTLKIQRTQQEDSAVYLCASSLQNSNTEAFFGQGTRLTVV.

V is TRBV5-6 and J is TRBJ2-1; the D gene is possibly TRBD1 (5 bases). Germline V gene lookup returns CDR1 SGHDT and CDR2 YYEEEE. The CDR3 is made up of 14 amino acids. The V end lost 3 bases, the J end lost 5 bases, and 12 bases lay between the germline ends. The CDR3 bases are TGTGCCAGCAGCTCCAGGGTACGAAACAATGAGCAGTTCTTC. This gives the protein CASSSRVRNNEQFF.

This clone was seen a single time. This chain uses TRBV5-1 with TRBJ1-2; maybe TRBD1 (5 bases). The CDR3 is 13 amino acids. CDR1 and CDR2 from the germline V gene are SGHRS and YFSETQ. Trimming stripped 1 base from V and 6 bases from J, with 10 bases between. The CDR3 region has the DNA TGCGCCAGCAGCTTGTCTCCAGGGAATGGCTACACCTTC. This sequence encodes CASSLSPGNGYTF. Filled out from reference TRBV5-1 and TRBJ1-2, the complete variable domain reads KAGVTQTPRYLIKTRGQQVTLSCSPISGHRSVSWYQQTPGQGLQFLFEYFSETQRNKGNFPGRFSGRQFSNSRSEMNVSTLELGDSALYLCASSLSPGNGYTFGSGTRLTVV.

V and J are TRBV27 and TRBJ2-2; 9 nucleotides align to TRBD2. The CDR3 runs 16 residues. Germline CDR1 and CDR2: MNHEY and SMNVEV (reference sequence). J lost 4 bases, V lost 6 bases, and 9 bases had no gene match. CDR3: CASSPQRGAGTGELFF. The CDR3 DNA reads as TGTGCCAGCAGCCCTCAGCGGGGGGCTGGCACCGGGGAGCTGTTTTTT.

This chain joins TRBV13 and TRBJ2-5, with 10 bases fitting TRBD2. This CDR3 has 14 residues. From germline, CDR1 is PRHDT and CDR2 FYEKMQ (reference sequence). V was clipped by 5 bases and J by 7 bases; unmatched bases: 7. The CDR3 DNA is TGTGCCAGCAGCCGGACTAGCGGTGTAGGGACCCAGTACTTC. Protein sequence: CASSRTSGVGTQYF.

This chain uses TRBV5-4 with TRBJ2-5; a possible D gene is TRBD1 (5 bases). Trimming stripped 3 bases from V and 3 bases from J, with 15 bases between. This CDR3 has 15 residues. Germline loops: CDR1 SGHNT, CDR2 YYREEE (reference sequence). This CDR3 reads CASSSQGGIKETQYF. CDR3 nucleotides: TGTGCCAGCAGCTCCCAGGGTGGGATTAAAGAGACCCAGTACTTC.